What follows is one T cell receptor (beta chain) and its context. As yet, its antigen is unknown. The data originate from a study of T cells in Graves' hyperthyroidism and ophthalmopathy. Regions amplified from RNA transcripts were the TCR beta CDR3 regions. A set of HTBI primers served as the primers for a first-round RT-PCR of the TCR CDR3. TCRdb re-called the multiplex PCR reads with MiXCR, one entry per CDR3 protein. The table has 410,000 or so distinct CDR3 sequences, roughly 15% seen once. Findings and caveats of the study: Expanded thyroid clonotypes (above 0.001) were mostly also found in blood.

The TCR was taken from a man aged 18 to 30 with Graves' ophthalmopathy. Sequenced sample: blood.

The CDR3 protein is CASSLRLAGGPGTQYF. The CDR3 DNA follows: TGTGCCAGCTCACTAAGACTAGCGGGAGGGCCAGGTACGCAGTATTTT. V is TRBV18 and J is TRBJ2-3; 14 nucleotides align to TRBD2. The V segment lost 4 bases and the J segment 8 bases; nucleotides outside the gene matches: 8. This CDR3 is 16 amino acids long. The germline V gene has CDR1 KGHSH and CDR2 LQKENI.